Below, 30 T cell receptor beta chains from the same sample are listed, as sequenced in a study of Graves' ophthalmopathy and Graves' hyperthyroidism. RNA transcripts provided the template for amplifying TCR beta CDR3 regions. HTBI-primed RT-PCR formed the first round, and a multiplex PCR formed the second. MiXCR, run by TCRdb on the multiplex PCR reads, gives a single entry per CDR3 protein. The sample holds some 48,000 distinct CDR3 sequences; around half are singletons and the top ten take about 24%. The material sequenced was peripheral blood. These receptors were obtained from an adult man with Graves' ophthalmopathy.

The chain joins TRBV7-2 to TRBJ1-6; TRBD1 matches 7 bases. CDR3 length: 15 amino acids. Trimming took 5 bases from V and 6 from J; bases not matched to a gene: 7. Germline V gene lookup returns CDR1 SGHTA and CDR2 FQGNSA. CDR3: CASSPGTDLNSPLHF. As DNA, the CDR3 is TGTGCCAGCAGCCCCGGGACAGACCTTAATTCACCCCTCCACTTT. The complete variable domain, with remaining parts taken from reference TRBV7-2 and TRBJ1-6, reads GAGVSQSPSNKVTEKGKDVELRCDPISGHTALYWYRQSLGQGLEFLIYFQGNSAPDKSGLPSDRFSAERTGGSVSTLTIQRTQQEDSAVYLCASSPGTDLNSPLHFGNGTRLTVT.

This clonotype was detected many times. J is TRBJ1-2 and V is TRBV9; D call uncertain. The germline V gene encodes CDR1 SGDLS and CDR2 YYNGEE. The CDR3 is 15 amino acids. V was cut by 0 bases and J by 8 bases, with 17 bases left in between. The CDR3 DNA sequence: TGTGCCAGCAGCGTAGATATACGAGGTGGGAACGGCTACACCTTC. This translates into CASSVDIRGGNGYTF. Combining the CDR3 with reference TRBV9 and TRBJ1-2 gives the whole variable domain DSGVTQTPKHLITATGQRVTLRCSPRSGDLSVYWYQQSLDQGLQFLIQYYNGEERAKGNILERFSAQQFPDLHSELNLSSLELGDSALYFCASSVDIRGGNGYTFGSGTRLTVV.

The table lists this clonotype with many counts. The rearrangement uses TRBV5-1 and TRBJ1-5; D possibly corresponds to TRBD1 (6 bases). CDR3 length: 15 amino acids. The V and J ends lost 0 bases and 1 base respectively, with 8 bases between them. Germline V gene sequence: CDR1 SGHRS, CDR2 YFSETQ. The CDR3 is CASSLGGQSNQPQHF. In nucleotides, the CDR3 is TGCGCCAGCAGCTTGGGGGGACAAAGCAATCAGCCCCAGCATTTT.

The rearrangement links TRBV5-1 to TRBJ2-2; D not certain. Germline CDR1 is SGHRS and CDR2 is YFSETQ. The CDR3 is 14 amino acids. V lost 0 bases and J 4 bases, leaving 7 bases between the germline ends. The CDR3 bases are TGCGCCAGCAGCTTGGAGACGGTCACCGGGGAGCTGTTTTTT. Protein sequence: CASSLETVTGELFF.

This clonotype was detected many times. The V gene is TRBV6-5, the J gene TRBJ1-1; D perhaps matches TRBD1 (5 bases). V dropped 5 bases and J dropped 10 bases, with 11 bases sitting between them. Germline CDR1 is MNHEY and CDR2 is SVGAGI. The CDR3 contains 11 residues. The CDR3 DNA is TGTGCCAGCAGTAGCGGGGCCAGAGCTTTCTTT. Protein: CASSSGARAFF.

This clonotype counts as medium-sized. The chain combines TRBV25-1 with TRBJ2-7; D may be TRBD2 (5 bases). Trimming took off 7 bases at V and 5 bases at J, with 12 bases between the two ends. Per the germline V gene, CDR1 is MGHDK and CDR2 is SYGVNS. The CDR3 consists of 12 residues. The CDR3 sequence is CASISGLDEQYF. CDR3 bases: TGTGCCAGCATTTCTGGACTGGACGAGCAGTACTTC.

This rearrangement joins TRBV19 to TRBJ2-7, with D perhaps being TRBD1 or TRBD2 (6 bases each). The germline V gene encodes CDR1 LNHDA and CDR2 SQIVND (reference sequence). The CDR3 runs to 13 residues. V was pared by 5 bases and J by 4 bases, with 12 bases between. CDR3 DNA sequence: TGTGCCAGTAGTCCCGGGGGCGAATACGAGCAGTACTTC. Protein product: CASSPGGEYEQYF.

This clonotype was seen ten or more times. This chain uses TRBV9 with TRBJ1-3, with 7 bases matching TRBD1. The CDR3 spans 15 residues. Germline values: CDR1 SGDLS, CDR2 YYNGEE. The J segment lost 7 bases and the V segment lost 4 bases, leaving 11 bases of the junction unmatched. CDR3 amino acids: CASSLEKGQSNTIYF. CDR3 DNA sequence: TGTGCCAGCAGCCTTGAAAAGGGACAGAGCAACACCATATATTTT.

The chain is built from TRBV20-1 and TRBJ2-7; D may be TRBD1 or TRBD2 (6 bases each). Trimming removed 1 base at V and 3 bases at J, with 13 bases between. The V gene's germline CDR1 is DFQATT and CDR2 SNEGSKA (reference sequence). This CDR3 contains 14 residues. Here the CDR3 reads CSARVSGANYEQYF. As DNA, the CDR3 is TGCAGTGCTAGAGTGTCGGGGGCGAACTACGAGCAGTACTTC.

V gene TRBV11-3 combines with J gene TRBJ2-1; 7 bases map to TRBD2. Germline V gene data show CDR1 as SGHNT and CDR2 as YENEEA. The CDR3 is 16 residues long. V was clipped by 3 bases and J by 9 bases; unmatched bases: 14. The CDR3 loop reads CASSFPSGREQVEQFF. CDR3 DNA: TGTGCCAGCAGCTTTCCCTCGGGGCGGGAGCAGGTTGAGCAGTTCTTC.

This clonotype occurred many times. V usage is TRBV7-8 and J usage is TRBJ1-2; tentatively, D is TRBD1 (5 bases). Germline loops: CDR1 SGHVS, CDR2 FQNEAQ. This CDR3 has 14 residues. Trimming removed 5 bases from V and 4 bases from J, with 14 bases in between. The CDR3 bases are TGTGCCAGCAGCCATGGGACGGACTCCTATGGCTACACCTTC. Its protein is CASSHGTDSYGYTF.

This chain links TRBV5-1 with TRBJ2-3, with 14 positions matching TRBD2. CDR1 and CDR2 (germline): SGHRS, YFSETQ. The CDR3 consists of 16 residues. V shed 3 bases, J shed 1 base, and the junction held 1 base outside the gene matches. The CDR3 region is CASSWGLAGGTDTQYF. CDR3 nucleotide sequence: TGCGCCAGCAGCTGGGGACTAGCGGGGGGCACAGATACGCAGTATTTT.

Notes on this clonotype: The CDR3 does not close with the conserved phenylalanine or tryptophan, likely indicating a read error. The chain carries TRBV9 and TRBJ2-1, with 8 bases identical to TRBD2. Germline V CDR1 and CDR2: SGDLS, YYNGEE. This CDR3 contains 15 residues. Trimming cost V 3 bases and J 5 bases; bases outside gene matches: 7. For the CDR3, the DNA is TGTGCCAGCAGCGCGCCCATAGCGGGGCACAATGAGCAGTTCCTC. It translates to CASSAPIAGHNEQFL.

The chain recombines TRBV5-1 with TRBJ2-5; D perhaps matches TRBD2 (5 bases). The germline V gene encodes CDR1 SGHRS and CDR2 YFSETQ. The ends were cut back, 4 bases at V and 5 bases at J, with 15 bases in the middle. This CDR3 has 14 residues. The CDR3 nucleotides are TGCGCCAGCAGCCTCCAGCCCGGGGAGGAGACCCAGTACTTC. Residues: CASSLQPGEETQYF.

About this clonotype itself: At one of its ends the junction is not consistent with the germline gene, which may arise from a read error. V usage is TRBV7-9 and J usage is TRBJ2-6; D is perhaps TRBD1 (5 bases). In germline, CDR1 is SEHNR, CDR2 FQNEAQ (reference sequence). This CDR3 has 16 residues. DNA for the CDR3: TGTGCCAGCAGCCCCTCCGGTAGCCGGACACTAACGACTGAAGCTTTC. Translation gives CASSPSGSRTLTTEAF.

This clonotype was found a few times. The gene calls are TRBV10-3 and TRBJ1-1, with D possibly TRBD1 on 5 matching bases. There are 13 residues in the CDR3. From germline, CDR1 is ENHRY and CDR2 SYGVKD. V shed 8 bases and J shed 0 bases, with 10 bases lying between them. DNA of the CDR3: TGTGCCATCTCGGGACGCTTGAACACTGAAGCTTTCTTT. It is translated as CAISGRLNTEAFF.

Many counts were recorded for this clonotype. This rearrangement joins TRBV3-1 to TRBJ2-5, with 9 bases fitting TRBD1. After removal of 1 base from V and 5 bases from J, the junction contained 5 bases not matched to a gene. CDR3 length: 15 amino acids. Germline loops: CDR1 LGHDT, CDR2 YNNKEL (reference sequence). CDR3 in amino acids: CASSQGTGARETQYF. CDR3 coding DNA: TGTGCCAGCAGCCAAGGGACAGGGGCCAGGGAGACCCAGTACTTC.

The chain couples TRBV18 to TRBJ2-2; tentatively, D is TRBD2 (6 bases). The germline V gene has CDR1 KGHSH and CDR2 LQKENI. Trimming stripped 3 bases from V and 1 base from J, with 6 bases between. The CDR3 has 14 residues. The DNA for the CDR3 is TGTGCCAGCTCACCGACTAGGAACACCGGGGAGCTGTTTTTT. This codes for CASSPTRNTGELFF.

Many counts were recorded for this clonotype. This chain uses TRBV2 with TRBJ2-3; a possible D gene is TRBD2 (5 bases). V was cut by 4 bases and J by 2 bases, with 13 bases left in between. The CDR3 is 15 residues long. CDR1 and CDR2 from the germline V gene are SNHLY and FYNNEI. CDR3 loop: CASSVRGPPTDTQYF. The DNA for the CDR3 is TGTGCCAGCAGTGTTCGCGGGCCCCCCACAGATACGCAGTATTTT.

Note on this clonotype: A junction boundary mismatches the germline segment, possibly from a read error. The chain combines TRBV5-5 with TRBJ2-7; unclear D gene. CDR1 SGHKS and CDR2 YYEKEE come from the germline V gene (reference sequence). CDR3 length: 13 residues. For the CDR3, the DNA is TGTGCTAGCAGCTTTGCCGGTCTCTACGAGCAGTACTTC. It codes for CASSFAGLYEQYF.

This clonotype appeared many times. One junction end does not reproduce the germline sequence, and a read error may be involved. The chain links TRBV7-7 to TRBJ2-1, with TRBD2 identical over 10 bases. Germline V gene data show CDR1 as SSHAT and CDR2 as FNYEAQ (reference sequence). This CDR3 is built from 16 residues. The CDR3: CASSLDGAGGPNEQFF. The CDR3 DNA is TGTGCTAGCAGCTTAGACGGAGCGGGGGGGCCAAATGAGCAGTTCTTC.

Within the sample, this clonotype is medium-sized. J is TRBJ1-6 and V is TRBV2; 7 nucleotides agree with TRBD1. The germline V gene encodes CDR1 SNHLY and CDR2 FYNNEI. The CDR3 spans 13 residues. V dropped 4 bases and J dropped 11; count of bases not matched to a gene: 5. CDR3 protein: CASSVGDRPPLHF. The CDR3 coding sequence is TGTGCCAGCAGTGTGGGGGACAGACCACCCCTCCACTTT.

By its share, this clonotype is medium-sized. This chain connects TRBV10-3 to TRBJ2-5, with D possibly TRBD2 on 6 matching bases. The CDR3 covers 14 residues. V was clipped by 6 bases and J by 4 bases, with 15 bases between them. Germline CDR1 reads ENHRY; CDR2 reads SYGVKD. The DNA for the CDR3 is TGTGCCATCAGCGAAGGCGGGACGGTAGAGACCCAGTACTTC. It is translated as CAISEGGTVETQYF.

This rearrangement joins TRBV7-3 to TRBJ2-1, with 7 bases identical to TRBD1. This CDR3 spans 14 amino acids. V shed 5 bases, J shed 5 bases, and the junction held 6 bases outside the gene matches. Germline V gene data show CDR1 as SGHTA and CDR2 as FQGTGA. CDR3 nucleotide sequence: TGTGCCAGCAGCACCGACAGGGACCACAATGAGCAGTTCTTC. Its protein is CASSTDRDHNEQFF.

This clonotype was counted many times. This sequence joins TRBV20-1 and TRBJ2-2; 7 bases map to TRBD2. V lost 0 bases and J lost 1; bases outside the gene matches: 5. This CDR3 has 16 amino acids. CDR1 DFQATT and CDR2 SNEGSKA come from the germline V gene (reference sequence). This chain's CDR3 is CSARDAGGGNTGELFF. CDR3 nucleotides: TGCAGTGCTAGAGATGCTGGCGGGGGGAACACCGGGGAGCTGTTTTTT.

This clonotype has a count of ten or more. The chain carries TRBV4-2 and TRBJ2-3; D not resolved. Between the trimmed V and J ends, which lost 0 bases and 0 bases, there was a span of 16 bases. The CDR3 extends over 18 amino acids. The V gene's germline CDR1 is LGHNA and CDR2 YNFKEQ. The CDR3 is CASSQDGGAGSSTDTQYF. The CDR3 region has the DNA TGTGCCAGCAGCCAAGACGGTGGCGCCGGATCTAGCACAGATACGCAGTATTTT.

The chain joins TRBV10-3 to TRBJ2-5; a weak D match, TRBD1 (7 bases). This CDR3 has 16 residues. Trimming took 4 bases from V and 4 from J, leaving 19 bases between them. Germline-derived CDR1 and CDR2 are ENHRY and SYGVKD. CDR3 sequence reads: CAISGGRTGGRETQYF. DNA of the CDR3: TGTGCCATCAGTGGGGGGAGGACAGGTGGTCGAGAGACCCAGTACTTC.

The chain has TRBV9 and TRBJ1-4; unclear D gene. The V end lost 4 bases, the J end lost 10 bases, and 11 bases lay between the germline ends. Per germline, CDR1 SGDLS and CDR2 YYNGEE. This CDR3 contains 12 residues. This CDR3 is CASSRDQVKLFF. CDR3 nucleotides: TGTGCCAGCAGCCGCGACCAAGTAAAACTGTTTTTT.

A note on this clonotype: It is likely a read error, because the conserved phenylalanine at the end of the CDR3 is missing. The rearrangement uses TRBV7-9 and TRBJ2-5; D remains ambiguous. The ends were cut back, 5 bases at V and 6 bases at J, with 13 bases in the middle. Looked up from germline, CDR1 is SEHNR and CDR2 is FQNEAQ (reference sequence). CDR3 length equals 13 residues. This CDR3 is CASSLTQFQTQYI. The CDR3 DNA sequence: TGTGCCAGCAGCCTAACCCAGTTCCAGACCCAGTACATC.

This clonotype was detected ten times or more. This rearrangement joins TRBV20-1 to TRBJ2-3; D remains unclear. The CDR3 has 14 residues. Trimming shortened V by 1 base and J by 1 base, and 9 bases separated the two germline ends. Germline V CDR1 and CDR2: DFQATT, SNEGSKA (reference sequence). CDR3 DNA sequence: TGCAGTGCTAGAGTCCCAAGACGCACAGATACGCAGTATTTT. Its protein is CSARVPRRTDTQYF.